Given below is one T cell receptor (beta chain) in context. The clone's antigen remains unknown. With a much larger clone just one base away, this may be a read error. Library creation used 5' RACE. TCRdb records Illumina HiSeq 2500 as the sequencer. A second 7 to 11 cycle PCR used a sample-barcoded 5' primer and a J-beta primer mix. A unique molecular identifier was introduced onto each TCR beta cDNA molecule by a template-switch 5' adaptor carrying 12 random nucleotides. Each sample yielded at least 2.5 million CDR3-containing paired-end reads. First-strand cDNA synthesis was performed from all RNA using the Mint cDNA synthesis kit, with priming by a TRBC-specific oligonucleotide. Following uracil-DNA glycosylase treatment, a first 18-cycle PCR with universal primers M1SS and BC2_uni_R was performed on all cDNA. In the authors' own workflow: Each sample was normalized by randomly selecting 1 million high-quality reads, each carrying a distinct molecular identifier. Reads sharing molecular identifiers were discarded rather than binned into consensus sequences. MiTCR, run with a Q25 quality threshold and the strictest error-elimination algorithm, handled CDR3 identification, clonotype clustering and error correction. A nonparametric unseen species model with Euler transformation was used to estimate a lower bound on total TCR beta diversity. In-frame beta chains were kept once TCRdb had trimmed the public reads at Q25 with fastp and called clones with MiXCR. Every CDR3 protein is listed once, alongside the most common genes and DNA of its rows. For this entry, the V and J calls and clone size follow TCRdb and not the study's own pipeline. For this sample there are roughly 680,000 distinct CDR3 sequences; about 50% appear just once. The ten biggest clones cover roughly 14% of the sample.

Including cysteine and phenylalanine, the CDR3 has 14 amino acids. The read is trimmed to its CDR3 DNA, 42 bases read in frame from base 1. V drops 1 base and J drops 9 bases, leaving 13 bases in between. CDR1 LGHDT and CDR2 YNNKEL were looked up in the germline V gene (reference sequence). This entry belongs to a study of blood T cells in healthy people across ages (dated by TCRdb to about 2015). About the full investigation: Template switching captured roughly one uniquely barcoded TCR beta cDNA molecule per two T cells in model experiments. For two donors (one aged 18 to 30 and one aged 80 or older), the study analyzed two additional independent replicas of 1 million unique cDNA reads from the same blood draw. Donors were grouped into four age groups: young (average roughly 16 years), middle-aged (approximately 41), aged (62) and long-lived (just over 80). To avoid experimental bias, donors of different ages were spread randomly across the sequencing lanes. Age-related changes in TCR beta repertoire diversity were measured in the study by deep sequencing normalized with unique cDNA molecular identifiers. What the authors observed across the whole study: Estimates of total diversity from one million sequenced T cells were regarded as lower bounds and underestimates. Because profiling used bulk unsorted PBMCs, naive and antigen-experienced compartments could not be compared conclusively. The CMV infection status of donors was not known, potentially confounding age-related changes in expanded clonotypes. Observed TCR beta diversity per million T cells fell roughly linearly with age, and a significant reduction was already apparent by age about 38. The long-lived group showed more naive CD4+ T cells, fewer expanded clones and increased TCR diversity than the aged group, suggesting age selection. Observed TCR beta diversity correlated strongly with the percentage of naive T cells measured by flow cytometry.

The approximately 41 donors, aged 6 to 90 years, were systemically healthy Caucasian individuals from Russia. Each donor gave 8 to 10 milliliters of peripheral blood, drawn into EDTA-treated Vacutainer tubes. Ficoll-Paque density-gradient centrifugation was used to isolate PBMCs, with at least 6.5 million per sample. Trizol reagent was used to extract total RNA from PBMCs, with at least 5.5 micrograms per sample. For every donor, flow cytometry on a PBMC aliquot measured the percentage of naive CD45RAhigh/CD27high T cells. Sequencing used blood. This chain joins TRBV3-1 to TRBJ2-1; the D call is tentative, TRBD1 or TRBD2, as each matches 5 bases. The TCR was taken from a woman aged 80 or over in good health. The DNA reads TGTGCCAGCAGCCAAGGTTCCGGGACGGGTGAGCAGTTCTTC. Its protein is CASSQGSGTGEQFF.